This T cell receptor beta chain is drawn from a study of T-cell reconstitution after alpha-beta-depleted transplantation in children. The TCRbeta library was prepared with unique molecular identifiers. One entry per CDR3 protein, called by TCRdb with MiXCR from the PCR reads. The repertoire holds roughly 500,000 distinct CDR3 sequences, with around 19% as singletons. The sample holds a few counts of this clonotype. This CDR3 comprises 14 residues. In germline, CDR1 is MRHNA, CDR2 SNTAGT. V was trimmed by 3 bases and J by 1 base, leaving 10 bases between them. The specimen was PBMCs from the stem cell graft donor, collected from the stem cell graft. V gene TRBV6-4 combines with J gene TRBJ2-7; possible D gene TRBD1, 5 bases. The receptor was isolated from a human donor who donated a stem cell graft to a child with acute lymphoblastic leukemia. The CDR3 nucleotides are TGTGCCAGCAGTGAAGACAGTGAGTCCTACGAGCAGTACTTC. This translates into CASSEDSESYEQYF.